The present T cell receptor beta chain was sequenced within a study of blood T cell repertoires in COVID-19. For the study at large: In each case, the material was cDNA or gDNA derived from T cells, B-cell-depleted T cells, or PBMCs.

Data came from immunoSEQ multiplex PCR; TCRdb stores just in-frame clones and leaves some out. The table has about half a million clones, approximately 83% seen once. With 0 bases clipped from V and 3 bases from J, the junction kept 8 bases outside the gene matches. The CDR3 runs to 17 residues. Per the germline V gene, CDR1 is SGDLS and CDR2 is YYNGEE. The sample taken for sequencing was peripheral blood. The chain carries TRBV9 and TRBJ2-7; 11 bases align to TRBD2. This clonotype was obtained from a human donor in a cohort sampled during active COVID-19. Here the CDR3 DNA reads TGTGCCAGCAGCGTAGATTCCGGGACTAGCGGAAACTACGAGCAGTACTTC. Protein product: CASSVDSGTSGNYEQYF.